This T cell receptor (beta chain) was captured by sequencing in a study of CD8+ T cells in alopecia areata. Stated treatment: oral pan-JAK inhibitor, 5-10 mg twice daily. As part of sample collection, lesional scalp punch biopsies and peripheral blood were taken from alopecia areata patients. PBMCs provided sorted CD4+ and CD8+ T cells. General study results and limits: Treatment with tofacitinib significantly lowered scalp clonality and reduced expanded CD8+ clones among the top 100.

It was cDNA, reverse transcribed from extracted RNA, that served as the sequencing template. The assay was immunoSEQ multiplex PCR, and TCRdb's table has in-frame clones only and misses some. The table shows 140,000 to 150,000 clones, with 45% to 60% occurring only once. About this clone: Its antigen is not known.

The sequence was collected from a human donor with alopecia areata. The input for sequencing was CD8+ T cells sorted from blood, taken at week 4, from a patient treated with tofacitinib.

The CDR3 sequence is CASSVGGTGNSPLHF. CDR3 nucleotides: TGTGCCAGCAGCGTAGGGGGGACGGGGAATTCACCCCTCCACTTT. The genes are TRBV9 and TRBJ1-6; D is possibly TRBD1 (5 bases). This CDR3 comprises 15 residues. V shed 0 bases and J shed 7 bases, with 11 bases lying between them. Germline CDR1 is SGDLS and CDR2 is YYNGEE. The entire variable domain, with the rest obtained from reference TRBV9 and TRBJ1-6, is as follows: DSGVTQTPKHLITATGQRVTLRCSPRSGDLSVYWYQQSLDQGLQFLIQYYNGEERAKGNILERFSAQQFPDLHSELNLSSLELGDSALYFCASSVGGTGNSPLHFGNGTRLTVT.